Listed below are T cell receptor beta chains from one sample, sequenced in a study of T cell clonotyping in hematopoietic cell transplantation. Using immunoSEQ multiplex PCR, the repertoire was profiled, and TCRdb retains in-frame clones only, with some absent. The sample has over 35,000 clones, approximately 88% seen once. The specimen sequenced was peripheral blood mononuclear cells. The source of these receptors is a woman aged 40 to 50 in good health. Some clones in this sample may be carry-over from other donors' samples. The conserved cysteine and the conserved F or W are not part of the CDR3 here.

>TRBV7-9|TRBJ2-2
ASSLDVDGGGELF
>TRBV10-1|TRBJ2-7
ASSEVAGSYEQY
>TRBV5-4|TRBJ1-3
ASSLSGSDSGNTIY
>TRBV5-6|TRBJ2-3
ASSRGRRTDTQY
>TRBV7-9|TRBJ2-3
ASSPRTGVLTDTQY
>TRBV4-2|TRBJ1-5
ASSQATGNQPQH
>TRBV5-4|TRBJ1-2
ASKRTGTLANYGYT
>TRBV5-6|TRBJ1-4
ASSLIRTGANEKLF
>TRBV19|TRBJ1-4
ASSIAGTGVEKLF
>TRBV6-6|TRBJ2-7
ATEETGGVYEQY
>TRBV28|TRBJ1-1
ASSHRSENTEAF
>TRBV4-3|TRBJ1-2
ASSQGQQNYGYT
>TRBV5-6|TRBJ1-5
ASSLVGRPQH
>TRBV6-5|TRBJ2-5
ASSFRTSYQETQY
>TRBV4-1|TRBJ2-3
ASSQEGGGGGGTGDTQY
>TRBV7-9|TRBJ2-7
ASSLDGGPGGEQY
>TRBV7-2|TRBJ1-3
ASSLTGVSGNTIY
>TRBV28|TRBJ1-2
ASTHSTSPYGYT
>TRBV10-3|TRBJ1-1
AISTGRRDTEAF
>TRBV2|TRBJ2-3
ASSSPGVPDTQY
>TRBV6-5|TRBJ2-7
ASTQGQWGEQY
>TRBV7-2|TRBJ1-5
ASRRGGPENQPQH
>TRBV10-1|TRBJ2-3
ASSEVIITDTQY
>TRBV5-1|TRBJ1-2
ASSSTAQGGGGYT
>TRBV9|TRBJ1-1
ASSVSAGRDTEAF
>TRBV2|TRBJ1-5
ASATVNQPQH
>TRBV28|TRBJ2-2
ASRLTGGTGELF
>TRBV28|TRBJ1-5
ASSGHNQPQH
>TRBV30|TRBJ2-7
AFDGTAFYEQY
>TRBV6-5|TRBJ1-5
ASSRWAQGGQPQH
>TRBV25-1|TRBJ1-3
ASSEFRGVGNTIY
>TRBV5-1|TRBJ1-3
ASSLVAEGNTIY
>TRBV10-3|TRBJ2-7
AISEPGQGILEQY
>TRBV19|TRBJ1-1
ASSIDLAVVNTEAF
>TRBV6-6|TRBJ2-3
ASSEQNPADTQY
>TRBV25-1|TRBJ2-7
ASSELKGGYEQY
>TRBV5-1|TRBJ2-7
ASSFNLRGQGAGEQY
>TRBV5-4|TRBJ2-7
ASRTTGAGEQY
>TRBV7-8|TRBJ2-5
ASSPTRDRETQY
>TRBV6-5|TRBJ1-2
ASLAQTGDTSGYT
>TRBV7-2|TRBJ2-7
ASSLRGLLSYEQY
>TRBV7-2|TRBJ2-2
ASSPLTGELF
>TRBV5-4|TRBJ1-2
ASSLDERRTNYGYT